The T cell receptor beta chain under discussion was sequenced for a study of PD-L1 blockade in urothelial cancer. Study-wide background: At 6 weeks and at 3 weeks (second dose) after treatment start, blood was analyzed. Blood samples had a median of approximately 150,000 T cells.

Points from the study as a whole: Blood clones associated with the tumor expanded more at 3 weeks in durable-benefit patients.

Time point: peripheral blood 6 weeks after treatment start. Pretreatment and on-treatment blood mononuclear cell samples were taken, totaling between 1 and 8 time points per patient. V was pared by 5 bases and J by 6 bases, with 6 bases of the junction left unmatched. The CDR3 sequence is 13 residues long. Germline CDR1 and CDR2: SGHNT and YYREEE (reference sequence). Comment on this clone: Its antigen remains unknown.

TCRdb keeps only in-frame clones here, not all; method: immunoSEQ multiplex PCR. Found here are around 50,000 clones, approximately 85% of them singletons; the top ten hold under 2.5%. The receptor comes from a man in his fifties with urothelial cancer. The chain couples TRBV5-4 to TRBJ1-2; 8 nucleotides agree with TRBD1. Sample: PBMCs, taken around atezolizumab (anti-PD-L1) treatment. The CDR3 nucleotides are TGTGCCAGCAGTGGGGACAGGACTAATGGCTACACCTTC. Translated, it gives CASSGDRTNGYTF.